The 32 T cell receptor beta chains reported below all come from one sample, sequenced in a study of Ad26.COV2.S vaccination and SARS-CoV-2 variants. The table came from immunoSEQ multiplex PCR; TCRdb's copy has only in-frame clones and leaves some out. Seen here are under 150,000 clones, roughly 90% observed once, and the top ten hold about 5%. The sequencing here drew on peripheral blood, taken after recovery from COVID-19. Every receptor here comes from a human donor who had recovered from COVID-19.

This chain joins TRBV5-1 and TRBJ2-3; 16 bases are a match to TRBD2. Unmatched junction bases numbered 6, after V lost 2 bases and J lost 6 bases. The germline V gene encodes CDR1 SGHRS and CDR2 YFSETQ. The CDR3 has 17 residues. CDR3 residues: CASSLGTSGGVQDTQYF. The CDR3 DNA reads TGCGCCAGCAGCTTAGGGACTAGCGGGGGGGTTCAGGATACGCAGTATTTT.

The chain has TRBV19 and TRBJ2-1, with 10 nucleotides matching TRBD2. CDR1 is LNHDA, CDR2 SQIVND, per germline (reference sequence). The length of the CDR3 is 15 residues. The V gene end was trimmed by 9 bases and the J gene end by 7 bases; junction bases not matched to a gene: 12. The DNA for the CDR3 is TGTGCCAGCGGCCACATAGCGGGGGGACGTAATGAGCAGTTCTTC. Translated: CASGHIAGGRNEQFF.

The chain has TRBV2 and TRBJ1-3, with TRBD1 matching over 7 bases. Looked up from germline, CDR1 is SNHLY and CDR2 is FYNNEI. There are 16 residues in the CDR3. Unmatched junction bases numbered 12, after V lost 7 bases and J lost 3 bases. Here the CDR3 reads CASNPRERGLGNTIYF. As DNA, the CDR3 is TGTGCCAGCAACCCTCGGGAAAGGGGGCTTGGAAACACCATATATTTT. The entire variable domain, with the rest obtained from reference TRBV2 and TRBJ1-3, is as follows: EPEVTQTPSHQVTQMGQEVILRCVPISNHLYFYWYRQILGQKVEFLVSFYNNEISEKSEIFDDQFSVERPDGSNFTLKIRSTKLEDSAMYFCASNPRERGLGNTIYFGEGSWLTVV.

This rearrangement joins TRBV9 to TRBJ2-7; possibly TRBD1 or TRBD2 for D (5 bases each). The CDR3 covers 17 residues. V was shortened by 0 bases and J by 1 base, with 17 bases between the two germline ends. Germline V gene lookup returns CDR1 SGDLS and CDR2 YYNGEE. Here the CDR3 DNA reads TGTGCCAGCAGCGTAGGTGGATGGGGCAGGGAGTCCTACGAGCAGTACTTC. The encoded protein is CASSVGGWGRESYEQYF.

The chain's CDR3 is CASSSPGKARVSPLHF. The CDR3 DNA reads TGTGCCAGCAGTTCCCCTGGAAAAGCTAGGGTTTCACCCCTCCACTTT. The chain links TRBV28 to TRBJ1-6; D is unclear. From germline, CDR1 is MDHEN and CDR2 SYDVKM. Trimming took 4 bases from V and 9 from J, leaving 19 bases between them. This CDR3 has 16 amino acids.

The V gene is TRBV28, the J gene TRBJ2-6; 7 nucleotides match TRBD1. The CDR3 runs to 19 residues. CDR1 and CDR2 from the germline V gene are MDHEN and SYDVKM. With V trimmed by 3 bases and J by 0 bases, 11 bases remained unmatched. The CDR3 DNA sequence: TGTGCCAGCAGTTTTCGGACAGGTGTAACTCTCTCTGGGGCCAACGTCCTGACTTTC. It specifies CASSFRTGVTLSGANVLTF.

In the case of this clone: Other DNA sequences in this sample translate to the same CDR3. The chain is built from TRBV7-2 and TRBJ2-5; possibly TRBD2 for D (7 bases). Trimming cost V 0 bases and J 5 bases, with 10 bases left between them. Germline CDR1 and CDR2: SGHTA and FQGNSA. The CDR3 spans 14 residues. For the CDR3, the DNA is TGTGCCAGCAGCTTAGCGGGGGGGCGGGAGACCCAGTACTTC. Protein: CASSLAGGRETQYF.

V gene TRBV27 combines with J gene TRBJ2-1; no definite D call. CDR3 length equals 15 residues. V was shortened by 3 bases and J by 7 bases, with 16 bases between the two germline ends. Looked up from germline, CDR1 is MNHEY and CDR2 is SMNVEV (reference sequence). This CDR3 reads CASSLARTALNEQFF. The CDR3 DNA is TGTGCCAGCAGTTTGGCCAGGACCGCATTGAATGAGCAGTTCTTC.

The V and J genes are TRBV5-5 and TRBJ2-5; D assignment may be TRBD1 or TRBD2 (5 bases each). This CDR3 has 13 residues. Trimming shortened V by 4 bases and J by 5 bases, and 12 bases separated the two germline ends. Germline values: CDR1 SGHKS, CDR2 YYEKEE (reference sequence). The CDR3 sequence: CASSEGPEETQYF. CDR3 nucleotide sequence: TGTGCCAGCAGCGAGGGGCCCGAGGAGACCCAGTACTTC.

This rearrangement joins TRBV10-3 to TRBJ1-4, with TRBD1 as a possible D gene (6 bases). Germline values: CDR1 ENHRY, CDR2 SYGVKD. The CDR3 contains 16 residues. V lost 4 bases and J lost 0, with 12 bases in between. DNA of the CDR3: TGTGCCATCAGTGGGGGGCAGGCTGCAACTAATGAAAAACTGTTTTTT. It yields the protein CAISGGQAATNEKLFF.

The gene calls are TRBV19 and TRBJ1-4; 7 positions agree with TRBD1. The germline V gene encodes CDR1 LNHDA and CDR2 SQIVND (reference sequence). The CDR3 is 15 amino acids. Trimming took 5 bases from V and 4 from J; bases not matched to a gene: 7. The CDR3 DNA is TGTGCCAGTAGTGTCAACAGGGGCGGTAATGAAAAACTGTTTTTT. This codes for CASSVNRGGNEKLFF.

The chain uses TRBV7-2 and TRBJ1-5; D gene unclear. Trimming removed 3 bases at V and 4 bases at J, with 10 bases between. The CDR3 sequence is 14 residues long. CDR1 is SGHTA and CDR2 is FQGNSA in the germline V gene. The CDR3 region has the DNA TGTGCCAGCAGCTTCCTAACGGAGAATCAGCCCCAGCATTTT. Protein sequence: CASSFLTENQPQHF.

V gene TRBV11-3 combines with J gene TRBJ1-5; no definite D call. V shed 2 bases and J shed 3 bases, with 8 bases lying between them. The germline CDR1 and CDR2 sequences are SGHNT and YENEEA. The CDR3 sequence is 14 residues long. The CDR3 protein is CASSLSPYNQPQHF. The CDR3 DNA sequence: TGTGCCAGCAGCTTATCTCCGTACAATCAGCCCCAGCATTTT.

This clone has more than one count but fewer than ten. This rearrangement joins TRBV2 to TRBJ2-2; D is undetermined. This CDR3 has 15 amino acids. The germline gives CDR1 SNHLY, CDR2 FYNNEI. V was trimmed by 5 bases and J by 6 bases, leaving 16 bases between them. CDR3 DNA: TGTGCCAGCAGTACCGACGAATTCGTGCCCGGGGAGCTGTTTTTT. It is translated as CASSTDEFVPGELFF. Full variable domain (missing parts from reference TRBV2 and TRBJ2-2): EPEVTQTPSHQVTQMGQEVILRCVPISNHLYFYWYRQILGQKVEFLVSFYNNEISEKSEIFDDQFSVERPDGSNFTLKIRSTKLEDSAMYFCASSTDEFVPGELFFGEGSRLTVL.

The chain combines TRBV4-3 with TRBJ2-7, with D uncertain. CDR3 size: 15 residues. Trimming removed 0 bases from V and 3 bases from J, with 12 bases in between. In germline, CDR1 is LGHNA, CDR2 YSLEER. The CDR3 loop reads CASSQDLLVSYEQYF. The CDR3 nucleotides read TGCGCCAGCAGCCAAGATCTCCTCGTTAGCTACGAGCAGTACTTC.

This chain joins TRBV6-2 or TRBV6-3 and TRBJ1-1; D not certain. This CDR3 region has 11 residues. Trimming removed 8 bases at V and 6 bases at J, with 10 bases between. Germline V lookup: CDR1 MNHEY, CDR2 SVGEGT. CDR3 DNA: TGTGCCAGCCGTTTGAGGGCTGAAGCTTTCTTT. This sequence encodes CASRLRAEAFF.

This clone has just one count. The chain uses TRBV19 and TRBJ1-5; D is uncertain. This CDR3 comprises 14 residues. Per germline, CDR1 LNHDA and CDR2 SQIVND (reference sequence). V was shortened by 4 bases and J by 0 bases, with 7 bases between the two germline ends. In DNA form, the CDR3 reads TGTGCCAGTAGTAACAGAGATAGCAATCAGCCCCAGCATTTT. Protein product: CASSNRDSNQPQHF.

V gene TRBV7-6 combines with J gene TRBJ2-1; D is perhaps TRBD1 (6 bases). This CDR3 comprises 12 residues. Germline CDR1 reads SGHVS; CDR2 reads FNYEAQ. V lost 1 base and J 12 bases, leaving 10 bases between the germline ends. The DNA for the CDR3 is TGTGCCAGCAGCTTAGACAGGGTTGTGCAGTTCTTC. The encoded protein is CASSLDRVVQFF.

A single count supports this clone. The sample contains more than one DNA sequence encoding this CDR3. The V and J genes are TRBV7-2 and TRBJ2-3; the D gene could be TRBD1 or TRBD2 (5 bases each). This CDR3 has 15 amino acids. The V end was cut by 1 base, the J end by 3 bases, with 11 bases between. Germline lookup yields CDR1 SGHTA and CDR2 FQGNSA. The DNA for the CDR3 is TGTGCCAGCAGCTTAGGTCCAGGGAGAACAGATACGCAGTATTTT. Its translation: CASSLGPGRTDTQYF.

This chain joins TRBV19 and TRBJ1-2; 8 bases map to TRBD1. This CDR3 region has 12 residues. V dropped 2 bases and J dropped 8; count of bases not matched to a gene: 1. Germline values: CDR1 LNHDA, CDR2 SQIVND (reference sequence). CDR3 nucleotide sequence: TGTGCCAGTAGTATAACAGGGGGAGGCTACACCTTC. As protein: CASSITGGGYTF. The full variable domain, its missing parts supplied by reference TRBV19 and TRBJ1-2, is DGGITQSPKYLFRKEGQNVTLSCEQNLNHDAMYWYRQDPGQGLRLIYYSQIVNDFQKGDIAEGYSVSREKKESFPLTVTSAQKNPTAFYLCASSITGGGYTFGSGTRLTVV.

The DNA for the CDR3 is TGTGCCTGGGGGACAGGGGGCGATGAGCAGTACTTC. This codes for CAWGTGGDEQYF. V gene TRBV30 combines with J gene TRBJ2-7; 12 positions match TRBD1. Germline CDR1 and CDR2: GTSNPN and SVGIG (reference sequence). The J segment lost 7 bases and the V segment lost 5 bases, leaving 3 bases of the junction unmatched. The CDR3 sequence is 12 residues long.

CDR3 amino acids: CASRTAGNEQFF. In DNA form, the CDR3 reads TGTGCCAGCAGGACAGCCGGGAATGAGCAGTTCTTC. This rearrangement joins TRBV6-6 to TRBJ2-1; a weak D match, TRBD1 (5 bases). CDR3 length: 12 residues. Trimming shortened V by 6 bases and J by 7 bases, and 10 bases separated the two germline ends. CDR1 MNHNY and CDR2 SVGAGI come from the germline V gene (reference sequence).

This clone was counted a few times. The chain recombines TRBV5-6 with TRBJ1-4; D might be TRBD1 (6 bases). The CDR3 sequence is 14 residues long. Germline CDR1 SGHDT, CDR2 YYEEEE. The ends were cut back, 4 bases at V and 8 bases at J, with 15 bases in the middle. Written as DNA, the CDR3 is TGTGCCAGCAGCCTCGGGGGGGCGCGCGAAAAACTGTTTTTT. Its translation: CASSLGGAREKLFF. Full variable domain (rest looked up from reference TRBV5-6 and TRBJ1-4): DAGVTQSPTHLIKTRGQQVTLRCSPKSGHDTVSWYQQALGQGPQFIFQYYEEEERQRGNFPDRFSGHQFPNYSSELNVNALLLGDSALYLCASSLGGAREKLFFGSGTQLSVL.

The chain has TRBV5-1 and TRBJ1-1; D remains unclear. V lost 0 bases to trimming and J lost 2 bases, with 11 bases between them. The CDR3 is 15 amino acids. CDR1 is SGHRS and CDR2 is YFSETQ in the germline V gene. The CDR3: CASSLALTRNTEAFF. In nucleotides, the CDR3 is TGCGCCAGCAGCTTGGCTTTGACACGCAACACTGAAGCTTTCTTT.

This chain uses TRBV7-2 with TRBJ1-5, with 9 bases fitting TRBD1. Trimming cost V 2 bases and J 6 bases; bases outside gene matches: 14. The CDR3 spans 18 residues. Germline CDR1 is SGHTA and CDR2 is FQGNSA. The CDR3 sequence is CASSLTAHRDRDFQPQHF. In nucleotides, the CDR3 is TGTGCCAGCAGCTTAACCGCCCACCGGGACAGGGACTTTCAGCCCCAGCATTTT.

The chain combines TRBV6-5 with TRBJ2-7; maybe TRBD1 (6 bases). V was pared by 5 bases and J by 8 bases, with 16 bases between. This CDR3 has 13 residues. Looked up from germline, CDR1 is MNHEY and CDR2 is SVGAGI. DNA for the CDR3: TGTGCCAGCAGTACTATCGACAGGAGCCAGCAGTACTTC. Protein product: CASSTIDRSQQYF.

This chain connects TRBV7-9 to TRBJ2-2; no clear D. This CDR3 has 12 residues. The V and J ends lost 5 bases and 5 bases respectively, with 6 bases between them. Germline CDR1 and CDR2: SEHNR and FQNEAQ (reference sequence). The CDR3 loop is CASSRKTGELFF. In DNA, the CDR3 is TGTGCCAGCAGCCGGAAAACCGGGGAGCTGTTTTTT.

The chain employs TRBV7-8 and TRBJ2-5; no definite D call. Trimming took off 2 bases at V and 3 bases at J, with 13 bases between the two ends. The V gene's germline CDR1 is SGHVS and CDR2 FQNEAQ. The length of the CDR3 is 15 residues. The CDR3 DNA reads TGTGCCAGCAGCTTATATGGTCCAGGCGAAGAGACCCAGTACTTC. Its protein is CASSLYGPGEETQYF. Together with reference TRBV7-8 and TRBJ2-5, the CDR3 gives the full variable domain: GAGVSQSPRYKVAKRGQDVALRCDPISGHVSLFWYQQALGQGPEFLTYFQNEAQLDKSGLPSDRFFAERPEGSVSTLKIQRTQQEDSAVYLCASSLYGPGEETQYFGPGTRLLVL.

V is TRBV6-2 or TRBV6-3 and J is TRBJ2-1; the D is unclear. Germline lookup yields CDR1 MNHEY and CDR2 SVGEGT. Trimming shortened V by 2 bases and J by 8 bases, and 7 bases separated the two germline ends. The CDR3 contains 12 residues. The CDR3 region has the DNA TGTGCCAGCAGTTACCGCCGAGATGAGCAGTTCTTC. Amino acids: CASSYRRDEQFF.

The chain couples TRBV19 to TRBJ2-1, with no clear D. The CDR3 runs to 14 residues. Germline CDR1 is LNHDA and CDR2 is SQIVND (reference sequence). V was cut by 8 bases and J by 0 bases, with 11 bases left in between. The CDR3 DNA reads as TGTGCCAGTTCCAAGGGAAGCTCCTACAATGAGCAGTTCTTC. Protein product: CASSKGSSYNEQFF. Supplemented by reference TRBV19 and TRBJ2-1, the full variable domain reads DGGITQSPKYLFRKEGQNVTLSCEQNLNHDAMYWYRQDPGQGLRLIYYSQIVNDFQKGDIAEGYSVSREKKESFPLTVTSAQKNPTAFYLCASSKGSSYNEQFFGPGTRLTVL.

This clone appeared once. The junction differs from germline at one of its ends, possibly a read error. The chain carries TRBV7-7 and TRBJ1-6; tentatively, D is TRBD1 (6 bases). The germline V gene has CDR1 SSHAT and CDR2 FNYEAQ (reference sequence). This CDR3 region has 17 residues. This CDR3 reads CASSARKGESYNSPLHF. Here the CDR3 DNA reads TGTGCTAGCAGCGCCAGAAAGGGGGAATCCTATAATTCACCCCTCCACTTT.

This chain links TRBV7-2 with TRBJ1-1; D unclear. Per germline, CDR1 SGHTA and CDR2 FQGNSA. The ends were cut back, 1 base at V and 1 base at J, with 4 bases in the middle. The CDR3 totals 13 residues. The CDR3 coding sequence is TGTGCCAGCAGCTTAGAGGGGAACACTGAAGCTTTCTTT. Translation: CASSLEGNTEAFF.